The entry below describes one TCR beta chain. Its antigen is still unknown. The CDR3 is made up of 15 amino acids. Germline loops: CDR1 MGHRA, CDR2 YSYEKL. V lost 5 bases and J 2 bases, leaving 15 bases between the germline ends. The sample comes from a study of shared clonotypes between healthy human individuals. Study-wide background: Three plates were used per donor for CD4 naive, three for CD4 memory, two for CD8 naive and one for CD8 memory. The study, taken as a whole, reports: Donor clonotype sharing was expected to depend on sequencing depth. Rarefaction demonstrated incomplete sorted-subset sequencing despite large depth.

Only in-frame clones appear in the TCRdb table, and some are missing; sequencing was by immunoSEQ multiplex PCR. The sample includes 1.5 million to 1.9 million clones, approximately 98% seen only once; the top ten take 0.45%. The chain uses TRBV4-1 and TRBJ2-5; the D gene is possibly TRBD2 (5 bases). Sequenced: naive CD4+ T cells sorted from blood. Subset specified: CD45RA+ positively selected. The TCR originated in a man aged 30 to 45 in good health. In DNA, the CDR3 is TGCGCCAGCAGCTTACTAGTCTTGGGACAAGAGACCCAGTACTTC. It codes for CASSLLVLGQETQYF.